Here is one TCR beta chain with its context. What antigen it recognizes has not been identified. Base quality data are lacking; no much larger clone is found one base away. Taken from the germline V gene, the CDR1 and CDR2 loops are SGHRS and YFSETQ. The V and J ends are trimmed by 0 bases and 4 bases, leaving 9 bases between them. The CDR3 spans 14 residues, from the cysteine through the phenylalanine. Kept here is only the CDR3 DNA, which spans 42 bases and is read in frame from base 1. The donors were healthy, HIV-negative adults with no recently reported acute infections or vaccinations. Every donor was a Caucasian adult living in Nashville, Tennessee, USA. CD4+ T cells were enriched through magnetic negative selection, after which naive cells were positively selected on CD45RA and the remaining negative fraction served as the memory subset. Blood was collected by leukapheresis, and PBMCs were isolated by Ficoll-Histopaque density gradient centrifugation and then cryopreserved in liquid nitrogen vapor phase. Analytical flow cytometry was used to check the purity and quantity of every magnetically sorted T cell population. Genomic DNA was isolated from every sorted fraction and measured by UV absorbance on a Nanodrop 2000c.

Using the deep immunoSEQ assay, multiplex PCR amplified TCR CDR3 regions from genomic DNA. Extracted genomic DNA from each cell subset was distributed evenly across all wells of several immunoSEQ 96-well plates, and each plate was treated as a replicate. Each replicate PCR for sorted subsets received about 200 ng genomic DNA, equal to about 30,000 T cell genomes. Purified libraries were quantified with a Qubit 3.0 fluorometer, sized on a Bioanalyzer 2100, and re-quantified with the KAPA Library Quantification kit. Every immunoSEQ 96-well plate was sequenced on a separate single-read 150-cycle Illumina NextSeq 550 flow cell. Turning to the authors' computational methods: Because only junctional sequences without quality scores were contained in the immunoSEQ output, filtering matching that applied to full-length reads could not be performed. Sequences were annotated with PyIR, a Python wrapper for IgBLAST v1.9, and V/J genes and CDR3 were assigned using IMGT germline references. Reads were removed for weak V/J assignments (E-value above 1e-6), missing CDR3, stop codons, out-of-frame junctions, or ambiguous translated residues. V3J clonotypes were defined by identical inferred V gene, J gene, and CDR3 amino acid sequence. Percentage overlap between repertoires was calculated by dividing the number of shared unique clonotypes by the size of the smaller repertoire. RTK rarefaction, the Chao1 estimator, and Recon v2.1 estimates of unobserved clonotypes were used to assess repertoire richness. Generation probabilities for all TCRbeta clonotypes obtained by the gDNA method from a handful of donors were computed using OLGA. This is the immuneACCESS table as TCRdb keeps it, with only in-frame sequences that have V and J called. A part of the clones is gone; compared with another copy, unresolved V genes explain less than half, and the rest is unexplained. Clonal size and the V and J genes are those of that table, whereas D and trimming came from the DNA. The sample yields 2 million to 3 million clones; 90% to 95% were counted once. Around 0.14% of the sample lies in the top ten.

The data were taken from a study of shared clonotypes between healthy human individuals (dated by TCRdb to 2020 to 2021). Turning to the overall study: The cohort included three men and a couple of women between 18 and 49 years of age. To increase sequencing depth and limit assay-specific biases, different laboratories used diverse techniques to prepare libraries and sequence TCR repertoires. The study deeply sequenced blood TCR repertoires of several healthy adults to estimate repertoire size and the extent of clonotype sharing between individuals. Between about 0.85 and 9.5 billion PBMCs per donor were obtained by leukapheresis. For each donor, CD4 naive and CD4 memory were each given three plates, CD8 naive was given two plates, and CD8 memory was given one plate. Overall results and qualifications from the work: Naive subsets generally had larger estimated clonotype richness than memory subsets. Because the study included only a small number of donors, the genetic and exposure-history diversity represented was limited. Compared with non-shared clonotypes, the clonotypes found in all four sorted-subset donors had higher generation probabilities. Sharing across several donors was observed for approximately 5% of naive CD4, 3.5% of naive CD8, roughly 2.3% of memory CD4, and less than 0.45% of memory CD8 clonotypes. Pairwise subsampling indicated that sequencing depth was expected to affect the degree of clonotype sharing among donors. Even with the large sequencing depth, rarefaction of the sorted-subset datasets indicated that sequencing was incomplete. Sampling was limited to blood, and TCR repertoires in tissue likely differ from TCR repertoires in blood.

The V and J segments used are TRBV5-1 and TRBJ2-3; the D region possibly corresponds to TRBD1 (6 bases align). Sample: naive CD4+ T cells sorted from blood. The label giving this sample's cell subset or site can be read as: CD45RA+ positively selected. The source is a man aged 18-30 years in good health. CDR3 sequence: CASSLEQGPDTQYF. The bases are TGCGCCAGCAGCTTGGAACAGGGCCCAGATACGCAGTATTTT.